This T cell receptor beta chain emerged from a study of T cell clonality in common variable immunodeficiency. Findings and limits, study-wide: Fewer deletions and N-nucleotide insertions were reportedly seen in common variable immunodeficiency TCR beta sequences.

Patients had low serum IgG, IgA and/or IgM and specific antibody deficiency. The CVID group had approximately 14 females and about 29 males, mean age roughly 39. In the case of this clone: Its antigen is still unknown. The observed sequence ends 3 residues before the CDR3 terminus, with the missing tail filled in from the germline J gene.

Germline V CDR1 and CDR2: DFQATT, SNEGSKA (reference sequence). This CDR3 contains 15 residues. With 0 bases removed from V and 0 bases from J, the gap between germline ends came to 11 bases. Only in-frame clones appear in the TCRdb table, and some are missing; sequencing was by immunoSEQ multiplex PCR. This sample carries around 9,600 clones, none of them present only once. Sequenced input: peripheral blood mononuclear cells. This receptor was taken from a human donor with common variable immunodeficiency. The rearrangement links TRBV20-1 to TRBJ2-5; D possibly corresponds to TRBD1 (5 bases). The CDR3 region is CSARDSQGHQETQYF. CDR3 DNA, as far as it was read: TGCAGTGCTAGAGATAGCCAGGGTCACCAAGAGACC.